The 22 T cell receptor beta chains presented below share a single source sample, sequenced in a study of molecular identifiers for immune sequencing clone quantification. TCRdb reanalysed the PCR reads using MiXCR and keeps one entry per CDR3 protein. The sample holds over 90,000 distinct CDR3 sequences; 30% to 35% are singletons and the top ten take about a tenth. Sequenced sample: naive CD8+ T cells from blood, with Jurkat cell RNA spiked in. The sample's subset: FACS-sorted CD8+CD4-CCR7+CD45RA+ naive T cells. The receptors originated from a human donor in good health. Some libraries in this study had Jurkat cell RNA spiked in.

This clonotype was counted a few times. The chain couples TRBV11-2 to TRBJ2-7; possible D gene TRBD1, 5 bases. CDR1 is SGHAT and CDR2 is FQNNGV in the germline V gene. The CDR3 sequence is 12 residues long. V was clipped by 5 bases and J by 4 bases, with 9 bases between them. The CDR3 bases are TGTGCCAGCAGCACGGACAAGTACGAGCAGTACTTC. Protein product: CASSTDKYEQYF.

Details on this clonotype: Possible read error: a much larger clone is one base away. The chain employs TRBV28 and TRBJ1-2; weak D call: TRBD1 (6 bases). CDR1 and CDR2 from the germline V gene are MDHEN and SYDVKM. This CDR3 is built from 15 residues. CDR3 sequence reads: CASSLRDNINYGHTF. CDR3 nucleotides: TGTGCCAGCAGTTTGCGGGACAACATTAACTATGGCCACACCTTC.

This chain links TRBV6-2 or TRBV6-3 with TRBJ1-5; D might be TRBD1 (6 bases). From germline, CDR1 is MNHEY and CDR2 SVGEGT. The CDR3 covers 14 residues. With 6 bases removed from V and 6 bases from J, the gap between germline ends came to 15 bases. The CDR3 protein is CASSTDSRVQPQHF. The CDR3 DNA is TGTGCCAGCAGCACGGACAGCCGGGTTCAGCCCCAGCATTTT.

V is TRBV12-3 or TRBV12-4 and J is TRBJ1-2; D is unresolved. Deletions cut 0 bases from V and 8 bases from J, with 10 bases between. The CDR3 extends over 13 amino acids. The CDR3 DNA is TGTGCCAGCAGTTTAGCAGGGCGACGGGGCTACACCTTC. The encoded protein is CASSLAGRRGYTF.

Details on this clonotype: Being one base from a much bigger clone, this may be a read error. No conserved phenylalanine or tryptophan is present at the end of the CDR3, so a read error is the likely explanation. The rearrangement joins TRBV7-9 to TRBJ2-7, with D perhaps given as TRBD1 or TRBD2 (6 bases each). Deletions cut 1 base from V and 4 bases from J, with 11 bases between. From germline, CDR1 is SEHNR and CDR2 FQNEAQ (reference sequence). This CDR3 is 14 amino acids long. DNA of the CDR3: TGTGCCAGCAGCTTAGGGGGGGCGGAGTACGAGCAGTACTAC. This sequence encodes CASSLGGAEYEQYY.

The chain links TRBV27 to TRBJ2-1, with unresolved D. Trimming cost V 3 bases and J 8 bases, with 11 bases left between them. The germline CDR1 and CDR2 sequences are MNHEY and SMNVEV (reference sequence). The CDR3 contains 13 residues. The CDR3 region is CASSFSGSHEQFF. For the CDR3, the DNA is TGTGCCAGCAGTTTTTCCGGGTCCCATGAGCAGTTCTTC.

The chain's CDR3 is CASSSSTPQGAYPTDTQYF. The CDR3 DNA reads TGTGCCAGCAGTTCCTCCACCCCACAGGGGGCCTATCCGACAGATACGCAGTATTTT. The V gene is TRBV28, the J gene TRBJ2-3; 9 positions match TRBD1. V dropped 4 bases and J dropped 3; count of bases not matched to a gene: 17. The CDR3 runs 19 residues. In germline, CDR1 is MDHEN, CDR2 SYDVKM.

This clonotype was seen at least ten times. The rearrangement uses TRBV20-1 and TRBJ1-5, with 9 bases matching TRBD1. Germline V gene sequence: CDR1 DFQATT, CDR2 SNEGSKA (reference sequence). The V segment lost 6 bases and the J segment 0 bases; nucleotides outside the gene matches: 9. The CDR3 runs 16 residues. The CDR3 protein is CSALSQGAFSNQPQHF. In DNA, the CDR3 is TGCAGTGCCCTCTCACAGGGGGCGTTTAGCAATCAGCCCCAGCATTTT.

This clonotype was seen a handful of times. The CDR3 nucleotides read TGTGCCAGCAGCTCGTCCTACCGCCCAGAAAATCAGCCCCAGCATTTT. It encodes CASSSSYRPENQPQHF. The chain couples TRBV9 to TRBJ1-5; D call uncertain. The V end was cut by 4 bases, the J end by 4 bases, with 18 bases between. The V gene's germline CDR1 is SGDLS and CDR2 YYNGEE. The CDR3 consists of 16 residues.

With regard to this clonotype: Given a much more abundant clone one base away, this may be a read error. The chain is built from TRBV9 and TRBJ2-3, with D possibly matching TRBD2 (6 bases). CDR3 length equals 15 residues. CDR1 is SGDLS, CDR2 YYNGEE, per germline. Trimming stripped 3 bases from V and 2 bases from J, with 13 bases between. In DNA form, the CDR3 reads TGTGCCAGCAGCGCCAGCGGGCCTCACACAGATACGCAGTATTTT. Its translation: CASSASGPHTDTQYF.

The rearrangement uses TRBV6-2 or TRBV6-3 and TRBJ1-5; 7 bases line up with TRBD1. The CDR3 extends over 15 amino acids. The ends lost 2 bases at V and 4 bases at J; junction bases unmatched: 5. Germline CDR1 MNHEY, CDR2 SVGEGT. The CDR3 DNA follows: TGTGCCAGCAGTTACCTGGAGGGGGCAAATCAGCCCCAGCATTTT. It specifies CASSYLEGANQPQHF.

On this clonotype: This could be a read error, since a much larger clone is one nucleotide away. This chain uses TRBV7-9 with TRBJ2-5; TRBD1 aligns across 10 bases. The CDR3 loop spans 18 amino acids. The V and J ends lost 5 bases and 1 base, in that order; junction bases with no gene match: 13. Germline V CDR1 and CDR2: SEHNR, FQNEAQ (reference sequence). DNA for the CDR3: TGTGCCAGCAGCATCCGGGACAGGGGAATGAGTCGCCAAGAGACCCAGTACTTC. Translating it yields CASSIRDRGMSRQETQYF.

This clonotype was seen repeatedly, ten times or more. The chain has TRBV4-3 and TRBJ1-1, with 9 bases identical to TRBD1. The CDR3 contains 16 residues. J was trimmed by 4 bases and V by 0 bases; bases with no gene match: 6. The V gene's germline CDR1 is LGHNA and CDR2 YSLEER. The chain's CDR3 is CASSQDSYRGLTEAFF. The CDR3 DNA reads TGCGCCAGCAGCCAAGATTCTTACAGGGGGCTCACTGAAGCTTTCTTT.

This clonotype was seen only a few times. The chain employs TRBV28 and TRBJ1-5; D gene ambiguous. The CDR3 sequence is 15 residues long. Germline loops: CDR1 MDHEN, CDR2 SYDVKM. The germline V and J ends were trimmed by 2 bases and 3 bases, with 11 bases remaining between them. In DNA, the CDR3 is TGTGCCAGCAGTTTACAAGGGAGGCACAATCAGCCCCAGCATTTT. Its protein is CASSLQGRHNQPQHF.

J is TRBJ2-1 and V is TRBV3-1; TRBD2 is a possible D gene (5 bases). Germline V gene lookup returns CDR1 LGHDT and CDR2 YNNKEL (reference sequence). The CDR3 consists of 15 residues. V shed 2 bases and J shed 2 bases, with 10 bases lying between them. CDR3 sequence: CASSQRLIPYNEQFF. The CDR3 nucleotides are TGTGCCAGCAGCCAACGACTAATTCCCTACAATGAGCAGTTCTTC.

This clonotype was recorded once. A read error may explain this, as a much larger clone is one base away. V and J are TRBV5-6 and TRBJ1-5; D ambiguous. The V gene's germline CDR1 is SGHDT and CDR2 YYEEEE. CDR3 length equals 14 residues. In nucleotides, the CDR3 is TGTGCCAGCAGCTTGGTTGGACCCAATCAGTCCCAGCATTTT. Protein sequence: CASSLVGPNQSQHF. Complete variable domain (other parts from reference TRBV5-6 and TRBJ1-5): DAGVTQSPTHLIKTRGQQVTLRCSPKSGHDTVSWYQQALGQGPQFIFQYYEEEERQRGNFPDRFSGHQFPNYSSELNVNALLLGDSALYLCASSLVGPNQSQHFGDGTRLSIL.

This clonotype was observed at least ten times. The chain has TRBV28 and TRBJ2-7; D gene ambiguous. Trimming cost V 0 bases and J 0 bases, with 9 bases left between them. This CDR3 contains 15 residues. Germline V CDR1 and CDR2: MDHEN, SYDVKM. CDR3 sequence (DNA): TGTGCCAGCAGTTTATGGCGGAGCAGCTCCTACGAGCAGTACTTC. Protein product: CASSLWRSSSYEQYF.

This clonotype was found many times. The genes are TRBV12-3 or TRBV12-4 and TRBJ2-6; the D is unclear. Trimming pared 3 bases from V and 2 bases from J, leaving 14 bases between. The length of the CDR3 is 17 residues. The chain's CDR3 is CASSFGSASTGANVLTF. In DNA form, the CDR3 reads TGTGCCAGCAGTTTTGGGTCGGCTAGTACTGGGGCCAACGTCCTGACTTTC.

This clonotype appeared many times. The chain combines TRBV5-1 with TRBJ2-3; D is perhaps TRBD2 (5 bases). This CDR3 has 16 residues. In germline, CDR1 is SGHRS, CDR2 YFSETQ. Deletions cut 0 bases from V and 1 base from J, with 12 bases between. The CDR3 is CASSLEVAPGTDTQYF. The CDR3 nucleotides read TGCGCCAGCAGCTTGGAAGTAGCGCCCGGCACAGATACGCAGTATTTT.

A word on this clonotype: This CDR3 is missing its conserved last phenylalanine or tryptophan, likely due to a read error. This chain links TRBV12-3 or TRBV12-4 with TRBJ2-2, with TRBD2 as a possible D gene (6 bases). V was pared by 6 bases and J by 1 base, with 12 bases between. The CDR3 is 15 residues long. The CDR3 nucleotides read TGTGCCAGCAGGCCCGGGGGAGGGAACACCGGGGAGCTGTTTTAT. Translation gives CASRPGGGNTGELFY.

V and J are TRBV20-1 and TRBJ2-7, with TRBD1 matching over 9 bases. Germline trimming cut 1 base from V and 4 bases from J; bases unmatched to any gene: 5. This CDR3 has 14 residues. Germline CDR1 is DFQATT and CDR2 is SNEGSKA (reference sequence). The CDR3, as DNA: TGCAGTGCTAGAGCGGGACAGGGATTTTACGAGCAGTACTTC. This encodes CSARAGQGFYEQYF.

The chain uses TRBV24-1 and TRBJ2-3; D gene ambiguous. The V and J ends lost 5 bases and 2 bases respectively, with 10 bases between them. The germline V gene encodes CDR1 KGHDR and CDR2 SFDVKD. This CDR3 region has 14 residues. In DNA, the CDR3 is TGTGCCACCAGTGGGTGGGGTGACACAGATACGCAGTATTTT. Its translation: CATSGWGDTDTQYF.